This T cell receptor (beta chain) was captured in a study of T cell responses to AZD1222 COVID-19 vaccine. The protocol was immunoSEQ multiplex PCR, while the TCRdb copy is restricted to in-frame clones and leaves out a portion. Among roughly 120,000 clones listed, roughly 88% were seen once. The V gene end was trimmed by 5 bases and the J gene end by 9 bases; junction bases not matched to a gene: 16. The CDR3 consists of 16 residues. Germline loops: CDR1 LNHDA, CDR2 SQIVND (reference sequence). Sample: peripheral blood, taken on day 0 of AZD1222 vaccination. The V call is TRBV19, the J call TRBJ1-1, with 9 bases aligning to TRBD1. This TCR derives from an adult in good health. The CDR3 here is CASSSPGQGRDAKAFF. The CDR3 bases are TGTGCCAGTAGTTCCCCGGGACAGGGTCGGGACGCGAAAGCTTTCTTT.